The entry that follows covers one TCR beta chain sequence. It lacks a known antigen. Base qualities were left out, and no much larger clone turns up one base away. Lesional scalp punch biopsies and peripheral blood were collected from alopecia areata patients. PBMCs were separated by density centrifugation and stained for CD3, CD4 and CD8, after which CD4+ and CD8+ T cells were sorted on a FACSAria. The protocol used for the library was the immunoSEQ multiplex PCR assay. For TCR sequencing, RNA was extracted from every sample and reverse transcribed into cDNA to serve as template. First-strand cDNA was synthesized with SuperScript III using a 2:1 mix of oligo-dT and random hexamers. A synthetic immune receptor repertoire was used to measure amplification bias, and any remaining bias was corrected computationally. In the authors' own workflow: After raw reads were preprocessed to remove errors, the CDR3 was defined following IMGT conventions as running from the conserved cysteine to phenylalanine. To get clonality, Shannon entropy was normalized by log2 of the number of productive unique TCRs and the result was subtracted from 1. Whether each scalp clone was CD4 or CD8 was inferred by checking scalp TCRbeta sequences against the CD4 and CD8 repertoires from sorted blood. TCRdb carries this immuneACCESS record with in-frame sequences only. Its versions omit some clonotypes, under half of them owing to an unresolved V gene in the studies checked, with the rest unexplained. V, J and clone size reflect that table, while D and trimming were determined from the DNA. The sample table shows around 160,000 clones, and 45% to 60% are seen once. Together, the top ten hold about 6.8% of the sample.

The CDR3 starts with the cysteine, ends with the phenylalanine, and has 13 residues. The read is trimmed to its CDR3 DNA, 39 bases read in frame from base 1. V and J are truncated by 4 bases and 2 bases respectively, leaving an intervening sequence of 9 bases. The germline V gene gives CDR1 as SGHDT and CDR2 as YYEEEE. This entry comes from a study of CD8+ T cells in alopecia areata (dated by TCRdb to between 2017 and 2018). Context from the whole study: The treated patients, all with moderate-to-severe alopecia areata, were enrolled in an open-label pilot trial of oral tofacitinib given at 5 to 10 mg twice daily. Patients stayed on tofacitinib for 6 to 18 months and then had 6 months of follow-up off drug so that delayed response and recurrence could be assessed. RNA was extracted with the PAXgene miRNA kit for fixed scalp, the miRNeasy kit for PBMCs, and the RNeasy kit for mouse skin. Scalp clonality was compared among normal scalp (n=4), patchy alopecia areata scalp (n=8), and alopecia totalis/universalis scalp (n=8). In humans, TCRbeta sequencing was performed on scalp tissue and on sorted CD4+ and CD8+ peripheral blood T cells from healthy controls and from patients with patchy or totalis/universalis alopecia areata. Biopsies were taken from tofacitinib-treated patients at baseline and at 4 and 24 weeks of treatment, and a later scalp biopsy was taken in several of the tofacitinib-treated patients. In both human patients and the C3H/HeJ mouse model, the study applied high-throughput TCRbeta sequencing to look at T cell clonal expansion in alopecia areata. Amplification of TCRbeta CDR3 regions was done by immunoSEQ multiplex PCR using 35 Vbeta forward primers and 13 Jbeta reverse primers.

Broader findings and caveats from the paper: Compared with mice, TCR sequences shared between patients were less clear, possibly partly because of HLA diversity across the patient population. Compared with normal scalp, lesional scalp had higher clonality and more expanded CD8+ clones, particularly in alopecia totalis/universalis, a pattern that suggests antigenic drive. Scalp TCR repertoire analysis is complicated because resident alphabeta T cells in normal human skin are also sequenced, whereas mouse skin is dominated by gammadelta T cells.

Sequences were obtained from CD4+ T cells sorted from blood. This TCR derives from a human donor with alopecia areata. The V and J segments used are TRBV5-6 and TRBJ2-5, and TRBD1 may be the D gene, going by 6 matching bases. The CDR3 reads CASSPGTQETQYF. The nucleotide sequence is TGTGCCAGCAGCCCCGGGACACAAGAGACCCAGTACTTC.